This T cell receptor beta chain derives from a study of pediatric ulcerative colitis. Regarding the study as a whole: All ulcerative colitis patients, but no controls, carried two rectal clonotypes. Repertoires came from total lymphocyte DNA, so rare subsets like regulatory T cells may be missed.

The repertoire was sequenced with immunoSEQ multiplex PCR; TCRdb's copy has only in-frame clones and lacks some. This table holds 55,000 to 70,000 clones, around 87% found once. In regard to this clone: The antigen is undetermined.

Germline trimming cut 4 bases from V and 0 bases from J; bases unmatched to any gene: 6. The CDR3 sequence is 17 residues long. Germline V gives CDR1 MNHNS, CDR2 SASEGT. What was sequenced was blood. The sequence was collected from a boy younger than 18 who was a control in a study of pediatric ulcerative colitis. The chain couples TRBV6-1 to TRBJ2-6; 7 bases are shared with TRBD1. The CDR3 DNA reads TGTGCCAGCAGTGTCGGGGACAGCGCCTCTGGGGCCAACGTCCTGACTTTC. This gives the protein CASSVGDSASGANVLTF.